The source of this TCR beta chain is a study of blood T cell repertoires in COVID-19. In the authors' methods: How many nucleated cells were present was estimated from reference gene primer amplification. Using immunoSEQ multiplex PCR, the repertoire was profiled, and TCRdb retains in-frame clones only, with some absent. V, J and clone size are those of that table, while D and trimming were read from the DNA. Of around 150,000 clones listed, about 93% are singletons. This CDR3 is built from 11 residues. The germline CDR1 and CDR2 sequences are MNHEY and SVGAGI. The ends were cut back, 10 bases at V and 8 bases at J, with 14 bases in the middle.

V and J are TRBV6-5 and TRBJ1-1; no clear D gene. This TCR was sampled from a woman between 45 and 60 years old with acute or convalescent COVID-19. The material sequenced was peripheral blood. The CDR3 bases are TGTGCCACCTTAGGAGGGCTCGAAGCTTTCTTT. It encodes CATLGGLEAFF.